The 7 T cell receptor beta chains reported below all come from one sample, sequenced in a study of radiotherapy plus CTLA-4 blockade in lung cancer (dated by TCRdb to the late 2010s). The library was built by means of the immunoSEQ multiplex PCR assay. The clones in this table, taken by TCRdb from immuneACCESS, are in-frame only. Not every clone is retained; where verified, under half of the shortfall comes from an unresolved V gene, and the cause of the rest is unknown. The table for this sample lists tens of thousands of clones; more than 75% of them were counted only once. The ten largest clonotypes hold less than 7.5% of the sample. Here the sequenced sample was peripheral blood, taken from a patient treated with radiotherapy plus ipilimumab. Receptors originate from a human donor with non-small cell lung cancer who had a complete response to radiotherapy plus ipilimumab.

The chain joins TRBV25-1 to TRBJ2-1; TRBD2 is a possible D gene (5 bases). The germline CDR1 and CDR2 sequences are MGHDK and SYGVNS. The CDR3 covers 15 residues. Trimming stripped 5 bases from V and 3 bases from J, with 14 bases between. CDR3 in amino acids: CASSKSGLLYNEQFF. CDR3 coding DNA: TGTGCCAGCAGTAAGAGTGGACTGCTCTACAATGAGCAGTTCTTC. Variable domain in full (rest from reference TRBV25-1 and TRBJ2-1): EADIYQTPRYLVIGTGKKITLECSQTMGHDKMYWYQQDPGMELHLIHYSYGVNSTEKGDLSSESTVSRIRTEHFPLTLESARPSHTSQYLCASSKSGLLYNEQFFGPGTRLTVL.

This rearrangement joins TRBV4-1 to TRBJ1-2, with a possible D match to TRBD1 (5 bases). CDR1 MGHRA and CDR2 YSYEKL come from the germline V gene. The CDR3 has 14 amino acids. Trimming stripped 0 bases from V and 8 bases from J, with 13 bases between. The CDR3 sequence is CASSQDMTVVGYTF. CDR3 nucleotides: TGCGCCAGCAGCCAAGATATGACAGTTGTGGGCTACACCTTC.

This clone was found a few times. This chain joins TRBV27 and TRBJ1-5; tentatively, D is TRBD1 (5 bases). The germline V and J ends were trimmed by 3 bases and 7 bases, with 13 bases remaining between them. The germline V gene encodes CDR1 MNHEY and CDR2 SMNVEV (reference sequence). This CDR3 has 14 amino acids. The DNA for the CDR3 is TGTGCCAGCAGTTTGTTGGGGGGGGACCAGCCCCAGCATTTT. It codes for CASSLLGGDQPQHF.

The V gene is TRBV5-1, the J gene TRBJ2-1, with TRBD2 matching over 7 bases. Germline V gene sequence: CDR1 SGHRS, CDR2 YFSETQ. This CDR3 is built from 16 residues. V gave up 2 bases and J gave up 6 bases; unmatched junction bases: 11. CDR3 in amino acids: CASSLGRDATRNEQFF. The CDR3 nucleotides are TGCGCCAGCAGCTTAGGGAGGGATGCCACCCGCAATGAGCAGTTCTTC. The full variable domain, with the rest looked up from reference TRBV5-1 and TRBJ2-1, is KAGVTQTPRYLIKTRGQQVTLSCSPISGHRSVSWYQQTPGQGLQFLFEYFSETQRNKGNFPGRFSGRQFSNSRSEMNVSTLELGDSALYLCASSLGRDATRNEQFFGPGTRLTVL.

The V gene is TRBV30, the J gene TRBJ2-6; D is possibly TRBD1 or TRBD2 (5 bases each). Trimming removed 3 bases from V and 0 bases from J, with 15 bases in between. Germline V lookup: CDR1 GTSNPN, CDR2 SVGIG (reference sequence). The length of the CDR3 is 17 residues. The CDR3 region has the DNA TGTGCCTGGAGCCCCGGGACGGGTAACTCTGGGGCCAACGTCCTGACTTTC. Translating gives CAWSPGTGNSGANVLTF. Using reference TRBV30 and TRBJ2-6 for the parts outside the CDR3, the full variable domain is SQTIHQWPATLVQPVGSPLSLECTVEGTSNPNLYWYRQAAGRGLQLLFYSVGIGQISSEVPQNLSASRPQDRQFILSSKKLLLSDSGFYLCAWSPGTGNSGANVLTFGAGSRLTVL.

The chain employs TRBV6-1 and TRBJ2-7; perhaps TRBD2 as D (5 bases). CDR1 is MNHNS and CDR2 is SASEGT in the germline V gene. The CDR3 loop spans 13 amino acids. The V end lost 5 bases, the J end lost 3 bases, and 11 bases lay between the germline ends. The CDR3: CASSPRDYYEQYV. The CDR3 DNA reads TGTGCCAGCAGTCCACGGGATTACTACGAGCAGTACGTC.

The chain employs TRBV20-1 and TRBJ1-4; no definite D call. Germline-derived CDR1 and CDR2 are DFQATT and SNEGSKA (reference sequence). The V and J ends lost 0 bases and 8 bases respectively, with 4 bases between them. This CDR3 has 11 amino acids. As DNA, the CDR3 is TGCAGTGCTAGAGATGGAGAAAAACTGTTTTTT. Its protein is CSARDGEKLFF.